These 9 T cell receptor beta chains were sequenced from one sample in a study of radiation and T cells in renal cell carcinoma. The time point: blood 4 weeks post-SBRT, at nephrectomy. This sample's treatment: 15 Gy SBRT to primary tumor, nephrectomy 4 weeks later. Using immunoSEQ multiplex PCR, the repertoire was profiled, and TCRdb retains in-frame clones only, with some absent. Of roughly 61,000 clones in the sample, about 74% were seen once. The input for sequencing was blood, taken from a patient whose treatment included radiotherapy and nephrectomy. The receptors were gathered from a man between 60 and 75 years old with renal cell carcinoma.

The chain employs TRBV18 and TRBJ2-7; 7 bases match TRBD2. With V trimmed by 5 bases and J by 5 bases, 9 bases remained unmatched. Germline V CDR1 and CDR2: KGHSH, LQKENI. The CDR3 sequence is 14 residues long. This chain's CDR3 is CASSTLRGVNEQYF. CDR3 nucleotides: TGTGCCAGCTCAACCCTACGGGGGGTCAACGAGCAGTACTTC.

This clone was seen a single time. The genes are TRBV7-2 and TRBJ2-5; tentative D call: TRBD1 (6 bases). This CDR3 comprises 14 residues. The germline V and J ends were trimmed by 7 bases and 2 bases, with 14 bases remaining between them. From germline, CDR1 is SGHTA and CDR2 FQGNSA. Here the CDR3 reads CASTPGQQQETQYF. The DNA of the CDR3 is TGTGCCAGCACCCCGGGACAACAACAAGAGACCCAGTACTTC.

This chain joins TRBV9 and TRBJ2-1, with 9 nucleotides matching TRBD1. The V and J ends lost 2 bases and 4 bases, in that order; junction bases with no gene match: 10. The CDR3 runs 17 residues. Germline V gene lookup returns CDR1 SGDLS and CDR2 YYNGEE. In DNA, the CDR3 is TGTGCCAGCAGCGTTAGTATACAGGGGGCCTCTTACAATGAGCAGTTCTTC. Its translation: CASSVSIQGASYNEQFF.

The chain recombines TRBV6-5 with TRBJ2-2; 7 bases map to TRBD1. The germline V gene has CDR1 MNHEY and CDR2 SVGAGI. Germline trimming cut 6 bases from V and 6 bases from J; bases unmatched to any gene: 7. CDR3 size: 14 residues. The CDR3 sequence is CASSRQGSPGELFF. In DNA form, the CDR3 reads TGTGCCAGCAGCCGACAGGGTAGTCCCGGGGAGCTGTTTTTT.

This clone occurred once. The chain joins TRBV30 to TRBJ1-4; D remains unclear. The germline gives CDR1 GTSNPN, CDR2 SVGIG (reference sequence). The V and J ends lost 4 bases and 7 bases respectively, with 16 bases between them. CDR3 length: 14 amino acids. CDR3: CAWTSGSPSEKLFF. The CDR3 bases are TGTGCCTGGACTTCGGGGTCCCCGTCTGAAAAACTGTTTTTT.

The chain links TRBV4-1 to TRBJ2-2; D unclear. Per germline, CDR1 MGHRA and CDR2 YSYEKL. The ends were cut back, 0 bases at V and 5 bases at J, with 13 bases in the middle. The CDR3 runs to 16 residues. The CDR3 loop reads CASSQDLLLFTGELFF. In nucleotides, the CDR3 is TGCGCCAGCAGCCAAGATTTACTCCTTTTTACCGGGGAGCTGTTTTTT.

The CDR3 DNA sequence: TGTGCCAGTAGTGCGACGGTGAACACTGAAGCTTTCTTT. It encodes CASSATVNTEAFF. This rearrangement joins TRBV19 to TRBJ1-1, with no clear D. The V end lost 5 bases, the J end lost 0 bases, and 7 bases lay between the germline ends. This CDR3 has 13 residues. Germline loops: CDR1 LNHDA, CDR2 SQIVND (reference sequence).

This sequence joins TRBV5-6 and TRBJ1-6, with D hard to call. Looked up from germline, CDR1 is SGHDT and CDR2 is YYEEEE. V was trimmed by 0 bases and J by 9 bases, leaving 13 bases between them. This CDR3 is built from 15 residues. CDR3 sequence: CASSLARARGSPLHF. The CDR3 bases are TGTGCCAGCAGCTTGGCCCGGGCCCGGGGTTCACCCCTCCACTTT. Supplemented by reference TRBV5-6 and TRBJ1-6, the full variable domain reads DAGVTQSPTHLIKTRGQQVTLRCSPKSGHDTVSWYQQALGQGPQFIFQYYEEEERQRGNFPDRFSGHQFPNYSSELNVNALLLGDSALYLCASSLARARGSPLHFGNGTRLTVT.

This rearrangement joins TRBV12-2 to TRBJ1-2. TRBV12-2 is a pseudogene locus. The CDR3 spans 18 residues. The CDR3 bases are TGTGCAAGTCGCTTGGATCCCGTGGGCCCTTGGGGGTATGATGGCTACACCTTC. Translating it yields CASRLDPVGPWGYDGYTF.